This T cell receptor beta chain emerged from a study of control samples from healthy donors and cancer patients. Profiled with immunoSEQ multiplex PCR; TCRdb holds only in-frame clones, not every one. The table lists tens of thousands of clones, approximately 92% of them singletons, with about 0.8% in the top ten. This clone was recorded once. Germline values: CDR1 SEHNR, CDR2 FQNEAQ (reference sequence). V gave up 5 bases and J gave up 9 bases, with 11 bases separating them. The CDR3 covers 12 residues. The receptor was isolated from a man under 40 with colorectal cancer. The J gene is TRBJ2-1, the V gene TRBV7-9; the D gene is possibly TRBD2 (6 bases). The specimen sequenced was PBMCs. CDR3 nucleotides: TGTGCCAGCAGCCTAGAGGGAGGTGAGCAGTTCTTC. Translating it yields CASSLEGGEQFF.